The 2 T cell receptor delta chains below come from one sample, sequenced in a study of gamma-delta chains in newborns, infants, children. TCRdb reran clone calling via CATT on the reads. Found here are around 3,000 delta-chain clones, approximately 2.6% of them singletons; the top ten hold over 5%. Sequences were obtained from blood. These receptors were collected from a child who was a newborn, infant or young child, either healthy, febrile or measles-vaccinated (not recorded which).

Comments on this clone: Being one base from a much bigger clone, this may be a read error. Other DNA sequences within the sample encode an identical CDR3. The chain couples TRDV2 to TRDJ1; 8 bases line up with TRDD3. CDR3 length equals 14 residues. Germline-derived CDR1 and CDR2 are GEAIGNYY and EKD. The DNA for the CDR3 is TGTGCCTGTGACTCCTTGAGGGGATACAATAAACTCATCTTC. It codes for CACDSLRGYNKLIF.

To note about this clone: This may arise from a read error, as a much more abundant clone is one base away. This chain links TRDV2 with TRDJ1; 13 bases line up with TRDD3. Germline V gene lookup returns CDR1 GEAIGNYY and CDR2 EKD. V was pared by 2 bases and J by 3 bases, with 2 bases of the junction left unmatched. The CDR3 has 15 residues. The CDR3 spells CACDKLGDTSDKLIF. CDR3 nucleotides: TGTGCCTGTGACAAACTGGGGGATACGTCCGATAAACTCATCTTT.